This T cell receptor beta chain was obtained from a study of T cell repertoires in cytomegalovirus infection. CDR3 length equals 15 residues. With 5 bases removed from V and 6 bases from J, the gap between germline ends came to 16 bases. CDR1 SGHTA and CDR2 FQGNSA come from the germline V gene. MiXCR was run by TCRdb on the reads, yielding one entry per CDR3 protein. The sample gives roughly 150,000 distinct CDR3 sequences, roughly a fifth of which show up once; roughly 25% is in the top ten. There are a few counts of this clonotype. Its target is not known. V is TRBV7-2 and J is TRBJ2-2, with D perhaps TRBD1 or TRBD2 (6 bases each). Sequencing was performed on CD8+ T cells from cultured PBMCs, taken from culture after CMV antigen stimulation. The receptor comes from a human donor in good health (CMV status not recorded). Some clones in this sample may be carry-over from other donors' samples. The CDR3 region has the DNA TGTGCCAGCAGCCCCGAGGGGGGATTGGCCGGGGAGCTGTTTTTT. Translation: CASSPEGGLAGELFF.